This T cell receptor (beta chain) is drawn from a study of cytomegalovirus exposure and HLA in healthy donors. Study at large: The approximately 110 validation repertoires, a later analysis reported, used the same platform as the roughly 660 repertoires from the first cohort.

Study results and limitations: The study designated 150 to 200 TCR beta chains cytomegalovirus-associated.

The table came from immunoSEQ multiplex PCR; TCRdb's copy has only in-frame clones and leaves some out. The data hold under 150,000 clones, with 86% observed a single time. Note on this clone: Its antigen is as yet unknown.

This receptor was identified in a young man in good health and CMV-seronegative. Material for sequencing was PBMCs.

The CDR3 bases are TGTGCCAGCAGGGACAGGGGTTTGGTTACTGAAGCTTTCTTT. It yields the protein CASRDRGLVTEAFF. The genes are TRBV6-5 and TRBJ1-1; TRBD1 matches 9 bases. This CDR3 has 14 residues. CDR1 MNHEY and CDR2 SVGAGI come from the germline V gene. Germline trimming cut 6 bases from V and 5 bases from J; bases unmatched to any gene: 7.